The 8 T cell receptor beta chains given below trace back to one sample, sequenced in a study of cytomegalovirus exposure and HLA in healthy donors. The PCR made use of 60 Vbeta and 13 Jbeta primers. Some clones are missing from TCRdb's copy, which holds only in-frame ones; the method was immunoSEQ multiplex PCR. The data show some 160,000 clones, with around 73% seen just once and under 7% held by the top ten. The sequenced sample consisted of PBMCs. These receptors all come from a woman younger than 35 in good health and CMV-seropositive.

The chain carries TRBV21-1 and TRBJ2-7; TRBD2, as called in the table, went unchecked against the DNA. TRBV21-1 is annotated as a pseudogene. The CDR3 has 16 amino acids. In DNA form, the CDR3 reads TGTGCCAGCAGCAACGGCGGGGAGCCTTATTCCTACGAGCAGTACTTC. This translates into CASSNGGEPYSYEQYF.

This clone was detected a few times. The rearrangement joins TRBV6-5 to TRBJ1-1, with 7 positions matching TRBD1. The J segment lost 10 bases and the V segment lost 5 bases, leaving 13 bases of the junction unmatched. The CDR3 runs to 14 residues. Germline V CDR1 and CDR2: MNHEY, SVGAGI. This CDR3 reads CASSKLEQGSGAFF. As DNA, the CDR3 is TGTGCCAGCAGTAAACTAGAACAGGGGAGCGGAGCTTTCTTT.

This chain connects TRBV28 to TRBJ2-5, with D perhaps matching TRBD1 (6 bases). Trimming took off 1 base at V and 1 base at J, with 13 bases between the two ends. Germline CDR1 is MDHEN and CDR2 is SYDVKM. This CDR3 is 16 amino acids long. The CDR3 reads CASSLSGALFQETQYF. CDR3 sequence (DNA): TGTGCCAGCAGTTTATCAGGGGCCCTCTTCCAAGAGACCCAGTACTTC.

This sequence joins TRBV27 and TRBJ2-7; TRBD1 agrees at 8 bases. The V gene end was trimmed by 6 bases and the J gene end by 2 bases; junction bases not matched to a gene: 6. CDR3 size: 14 residues. The germline V gene has CDR1 MNHEY and CDR2 SMNVEV (reference sequence). The CDR3 loop reads CASRSDRGPYEQYF. CDR3 DNA sequence: TGTGCCAGCAGATCAGACAGGGGCCCCTACGAGCAGTACTTC.

The chain combines TRBV6-5 with TRBJ2-7; the D gene is possibly TRBD1 (6 bases). Germline assignment: CDR1 MNHEY and CDR2 SVGAGI. The ends were cut back, 5 bases at V and 6 bases at J, with 17 bases in the middle. The CDR3 consists of 14 residues. CDR3 DNA sequence: TGTGCCAGCAGTAACGGACAGCCACCATTCGAGCAGTACTTC. Translation gives CASSNGQPPFEQYF.

This CDR3 is CASSEEDLSNQPQHF. The DNA for the CDR3 is TGTGCCAGCAGTGAGGAGGATCTTAGCAATCAGCCCCAGCATTTT. The rearrangement joins TRBV2 to TRBJ1-5; unclear D gene. V lost 3 bases, J lost 0 bases, and 9 bases lay in between. Per the germline V gene, CDR1 is SNHLY and CDR2 is FYNNEI. This CDR3 is 15 amino acids long.

The V gene is TRBV9, the J gene TRBJ2-5; TRBD2 matches at 10 bases. TRBJ2-7 explains the end of the DNA better; the J call may be wrong. Per germline, CDR1 SGDLS and CDR2 YYNGEE. CDR3 length equals 14 residues. CDR3 residues: CASSVTSGAYEQYF. CDR3 nucleotide sequence: TGTGCCAGCAGCGTAACTAGCGGGGCCTACGAGCAGTACTTC.

The chain couples TRBV29-1 to TRBJ2-6; weak D call: TRBD1 (5 bases). There are 18 residues in the CDR3. V was cut by 0 bases and J by 0 bases, with 15 bases left in between. Germline V gene sequence: CDR1 SQVTM, CDR2 ANQGSEA. As DNA, the CDR3 is TGCAGCGTTGAAGATGGAGTGGGGCCTCACTCTGGGGCCAACGTCCTGACTTTC. This gives the protein CSVEDGVGPHSGANVLTF.